This is a list of T cell receptor beta chains from one sample in a study of blood T cell repertoires in COVID-19. TCRdb keeps only in-frame clones here, not all; method: immunoSEQ multiplex PCR. The sample gives some 83,000 clones, roughly four fifths of which show up once; 20% to 25% is in the top ten. The sequenced sample was peripheral blood. The receptor source for this set is a human donor in a cohort sampled during active COVID-19. The CDR3 runs from the conserved cysteine through the conserved F or W. The D gene is left open where the match is weak. Clone size, where shown, is once, few, many, or a class for clones that have expanded.

>-|TRBD1|TRBJ1-2|TRBV6-5
TGTGCCAGCAGTCTTCGTACAGGGGACTATGGCTACACCTTC
CASSLRTGDYGYTF
>-|-|TRBJ1-3|TRBV4-1
TGCGCCAGCAGCCCCTCGAGGCCCGTCCGTGGAAACACCATATATTTT
CASSPSRPVRGNTIYF
>-|TRBD2|TRBJ2-5|TRBV7-2
TGTGCCAGCAGCCCACTAGCGGGGGGGCGGGAGACCCAGTACTTC
CASSPLAGGRETQYF
>-|-|TRBJ1-5|TRBV28
TGTGCCAGCAGCCTGCCACGGAGCAATCAGCCCCAGCATTTT
CASSLPRSNQPQHF
>-|-|TRBJ1-1|TRBV5-1
TGCGCCAGCAGCTTGGGGGTCAGGCGAGGGCCAAACACTGAAGCTTTCTTT
CASSLGVRRGPNTEAFF
>-|TRBD1|TRBJ2-6|TRBV6-2/TRBV6-3
TGTGCCAGCAGCCAAACGGGACAGAGCCGTGCTCTCTCTGGGGCCAACGTCCTGACTTTC
CASSQTGQSRALSGANVLTF
>-|-|TRBJ1-1|TRBV19
TGTGCCAGTAGTAGGATGGGGCCGGTCATGAACACTGAAGCTTTCTTT
CASSRMGPVMNTEAFF
>-|-|TRBJ1-5|TRBV3-1/TRBV3-2
TGTGCCAGCAGCCAAGCAGCCACAGGGAATCAGCCCCAGCATTTT
CASSQAATGNQPQHF
>-|-|TRBJ2-3|TRBV11-2
TGTGCCAGCAGCTTAGGGCCGGTCAGGGATACGCAGTATTTT
CASSLGPVRDTQYF
>-|TRBD1|TRBJ2-7|TRBV6-5
TGTGCCAGCAGTTCATCTCCGGGACAGGGGTTCTACGAGCAGTACTTC
CASSSSPGQGFYEQYF
>-|-|TRBJ1-5|TRBV3-1/TRBV3-2
TGTGCCAGCAGCCATACAGGGTCCGGTCAGCCCCAGCATTTT
CASSHTGSGQPQHF
>-|TRBD2|TRBJ2-3|TRBV29-1
TGCAGCGTTGCCCTACTAGCGGGGGGGCCAGATACGCAGTATTTT
CSVALLAGGPDTQYF
>-|-|TRBJ2-1|TRBV9
TGTGCCAGCAGCTTAACGGCGGTAGGAGACAATGAGCAGTTCTTC
CASSLTAVGDNEQFF
>-|-|TRBJ2-7|TRBV7-2
TGTGCCAGCAGCTTAGGCGGTTTCGACGAGCAGTACTTC
CASSLGGFDEQYF
>-|TRBD1|TRBJ1-2|TRBV27
TGTACCAGCAGTCCCGACAGGGGCGCGGGGGGCTACACCTTC
CTSSPDRGAGGYTF
>-|TRBD2|TRBJ2-1|TRBV5-1
TGCGCCAGCACCCCCCGGACTAGCGGGGTCACCAAGGGTAATGAGCAGTTCTTC
CASTPRTSGVTKGNEQFF
>-|-|TRBJ2-7|TRBV21-1
TGTGCCACTACGAAAAAGGAAGGACTAGCGGGGGCCGTGGGCTCCTACGAGCAGTACTTC
CATTKKEGLAGAVGSYEQYF
>once|-|TRBJ1-1|TRBV30
TGTGCCTGGAGAGAACCGAAAGAGGAGGACACTGAAGCTTTCTTT
CAWREPKEEDTEAFF
>-|TRBD1|TRBJ1-1|TRBV29-1
TGCAGCGGCGGGTCCGGGACAGGGAACACTGAAGCTTTCTTT
CSGGSGTGNTEAFF
>-|-|TRBJ2-7|TRBV19
TGTGCCAGTAGTATCGGGGTGGTGCCGGGCCACGAGCAGTACTTC
CASSIGVVPGHEQYF
>-|TRBD2|TRBJ2-5|TRBV3-1/TRBV3-2
TGTGCCAGCAGCCAAGTTCGACTAGCGGGGGGCCAAGAGACCCAGTACTTC
CASSQVRLAGGQETQYF
>-|-|TRBJ2-7|TRBV6-6
TGTGCCAGCAGTTACGGCAGACTTTCCTACGAGCAGTACTTC
CASSYGRLSYEQYF
>-|TRBD2|TRBJ2-7|TRBV28
TGTGCCAGCAGTTTGATACTTAGCGGGGGGATCCACGAGCAGTACTTC
CASSLILSGGIHEQYF
>few|-|TRBJ1-6|TRBV6-5
TGTGCCAGCACCTACAGGAGCCTGGGTTCACCCCTCCACTTT
CASTYRSLGSPLHF
>-|-|TRBJ2-1|TRBV6-5
TGTGCCAGCGGCAGGGGACCCTCTCCCTACAATGAGCAGTTCTTC
CASGRGPSPYNEQFF
>-|TRBD2|TRBJ2-3|TRBV5-1
TGCGCCAGCAGCCTTGTCCCTAGCGGGGGGGCAAACACAGATACGCAGTATTTT
CASSLVPSGGANTDTQYF
>-|TRBD1|TRBJ2-1|TRBV11-2
TGTGCCAGCAGCTTAGTAAGGGGGCGAAATGAGCAGTTCTTC
CASSLVRGRNEQFF
>-|TRBD1|TRBJ2-7|TRBV13
TGTGCCAGCAGCTTTGGGACAGATGTCTACGAGCAGTACTTC
CASSFGTDVYEQYF
>-|-|TRBJ1-1|TRBV9
TGTGCCAGCAGCTCCCAGTTGAACACTGAAGCTTTCTTT
CASSSQLNTEAFF
>-|-|TRBJ1-3|TRBV18
TGTGCCAGCTCACCCCTACCGGGGGGAAATGGAAACACCATATATTTT
CASSPLPGGNGNTIYF
>-|TRBD2|TRBJ2-7|TRBV7-9
TGTGCCAGCAGCTTACTTACCGGCGGGGGAAACTCCTACGAGCAGTACTTC
CASSLLTGGGNSYEQYF
>-|TRBD1|TRBJ2-7|TRBV3-1/TRBV3-2
TGTGCCAGCAGCGTAAGCGACAGGGCCTACGAGCAGTACTTC
CASSVSDRAYEQYF
>-|TRBD1|TRBJ2-7|TRBV10-3
TGTGCCATCAGTGTGGGTTCAGGGGGCTCCTACGAGCAGTACTTC
CAISVGSGGSYEQYF
>-|TRBD1|TRBJ1-2|TRBV5-1
TGCGCCAGCAGCTTCGGACAGGGCGGTGGCTACACCTTC
CASSFGQGGGYTF
>once|-|TRBJ1-2|TRBV12-3/TRBV12-4
TGTGCCAGCAGTTTAGTTTACGCGGGAGGCTACACCTTC
CASSLVYAGGYTF
>-|-|TRBJ1-6|TRBV3-1/TRBV3-2
TGTGCCAGCAGCCAAGATGGGGGCGGTTTCCACTTT
CASSQDGGGFHF
>-|-|TRBJ1-4|TRBV2
TGTGCCAGCAGTGAGGTTCGCAGGGGTAATGAAAAACTGTTTTTT
CASSEVRRGNEKLFF
>-|-|TRBJ1-3|TRBV3-1/TRBV3-2
TGTGCCAGCAGCCCGGGAAACACCATATATTTT
CASSPGNTIYF
>-|TRBD1|TRBJ1-2|TRBV28
TGTGCCAGCAGTCTAGGGACAGGGGGTGGCTACACCTTC
CASSLGTGGGYTF
>-|-|TRBJ2-3|TRBV5-1
TGCGCCAGCAGCTTGGTGCAGGGGGGAGATACGCAGTATTTT
CASSLVQGGDTQYF
>-|TRBD1|TRBJ2-5|TRBV5-1
TGCGCCAGCAGCTTGGCCAGGACAGGGAGGGAGACCCAGTACTTC
CASSLARTGRETQYF
>-|-|TRBJ1-5|TRBV4-1
TGCGCCAGCAGCCAAGATATGGGAAAACAGGAACGTCAGCCCCAGCATTTT
CASSQDMGKQERQPQHF
>once|TRBD1|TRBJ2-6|TRBV28
TGTGCCAGCAGCCCCGGGACAGCAGGGGCCAACGTCCTGACTTTC
CASSPGTAGANVLTF
>few|-|TRBJ1-2|TRBV6-6
TGTGCCAGCAGTCCTAGGGGCGATGGCTACACCTTC
CASSPRGDGYTF
>-|-|TRBJ2-1|TRBV7-2
TGTGCCAGCAGCTTAACGGGGGAACCTAACAATGAGCAGTTCTTC
CASSLTGEPNNEQFF
>medium-sized|-|TRBJ2-7|TRBV6-6
TGTGCCAGCAGCCAACTTTGGGGGGAAAGGAGCAACGAGCAGTACTTC
CASSQLWGERSNEQYF
>-|-|TRBJ2-3|TRBV4-1
TGCGCCAGCAGCCATTTGGTCGTCCTAGGATACACTAGCACAGATACGCAGTATTTT
CASSHLVVLGYTSTDTQYF